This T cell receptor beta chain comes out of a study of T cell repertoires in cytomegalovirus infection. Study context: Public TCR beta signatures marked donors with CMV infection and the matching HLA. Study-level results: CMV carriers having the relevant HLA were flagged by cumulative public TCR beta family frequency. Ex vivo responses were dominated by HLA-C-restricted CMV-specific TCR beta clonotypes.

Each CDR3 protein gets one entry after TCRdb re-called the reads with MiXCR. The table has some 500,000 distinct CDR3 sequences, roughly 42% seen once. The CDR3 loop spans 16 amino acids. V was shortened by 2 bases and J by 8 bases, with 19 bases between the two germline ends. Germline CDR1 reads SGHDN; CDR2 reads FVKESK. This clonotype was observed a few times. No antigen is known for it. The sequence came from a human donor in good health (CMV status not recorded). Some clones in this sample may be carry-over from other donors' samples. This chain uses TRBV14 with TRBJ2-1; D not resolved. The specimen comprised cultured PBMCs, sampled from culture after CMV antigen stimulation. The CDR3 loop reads CASSQRRPEAVHEQFF. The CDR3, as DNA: TGTGCCAGCAGCCAACGCCGACCCGAAGCTGTCCATGAGCAGTTCTTC. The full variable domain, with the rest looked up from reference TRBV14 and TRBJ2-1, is EAGVTQFPSHSVIEKGQTVTLRCDPISGHDNLYWYRRVMGKEIKFLLHFVKESKQDESGMPNNRFLAERTGGTYSTLKVQPAELEDSGVYFCASSQRRPEAVHEQFFGPGTRLTVL.